These 19 T cell receptor beta chains were sequenced from one sample in a study of control samples from healthy donors and cancer patients. The assay was immunoSEQ multiplex PCR, and TCRdb's table has in-frame clones only and misses some. Here the sample spans about 120,000 clones, more than 85% being singletons. Sequencing was carried out using blood. Source of these receptors: a man aged 18 to 30 in good health.

The V call is TRBV2, the J call TRBJ2-1; 9 nucleotides line up with TRBD1. The J segment lost 5 bases and the V segment lost 6 bases, leaving 8 bases of the junction unmatched. Looked up from germline, CDR1 is SNHLY and CDR2 is FYNNEI. The CDR3 covers 15 residues. CDR3 in amino acids: CASRWDRVSHNEQFF. DNA for the CDR3: TGTGCCAGCAGATGGGACAGGGTATCGCACAATGAGCAGTTCTTC.

The V and J genes are TRBV19 and TRBJ2-6, with D unclear. The V gene's germline CDR1 is LNHDA and CDR2 SQIVND (reference sequence). The CDR3 extends over 17 amino acids. Trimming stripped 5 bases from V and 0 bases from J, with 14 bases between. CDR3 protein: CASSFTLSDSGANVLTF. CDR3 coding DNA: TGTGCCAGTAGTTTTACCCTCTCAGACTCTGGGGCCAACGTCCTGACTTTC. The variable domain in full, completed from reference TRBV19 and TRBJ2-6, reads DGGITQSPKYLFRKEGQNVTLSCEQNLNHDAMYWYRQDPGQGLRLIYYSQIVNDFQKGDIAEGYSVSREKKESFPLTVTSAQKNPTAFYLCASSFTLSDSGANVLTFGAGSRLTVL.

The chain recombines TRBV28 with TRBJ2-3; 8 nucleotides align to TRBD2. This CDR3 has 14 amino acids. Trimming at V came to 7 bases and at J to 0 bases, leaving 3 bases not matched to a gene. Germline V CDR1 and CDR2: MDHEN, SYDVKM. The CDR3, as DNA: TGTGCCAGCACATCTAGCGGGAGCACAGATACGCAGTATTTT. It codes for CASTSSGSTDTQYF.

In nucleotides, the CDR3 is TGTGCCAGTAGTATGTGGGACGAGCAGTACTTC. The encoded protein is CASSMWDEQYF. V gene TRBV19 combines with J gene TRBJ2-7; D gene uncertain. Germline V gives CDR1 LNHDA, CDR2 SQIVND (reference sequence). V was cut by 3 bases and J by 5 bases, with 5 bases left in between. The CDR3 has 11 residues.

The chain employs TRBV7-3 and TRBJ2-2; D is uncertain. Germline assignment: CDR1 SGHTA and CDR2 FQGTGA. The CDR3 is 16 amino acids. Trimming cost V 4 bases and J 5 bases, with 17 bases left between them. The CDR3 coding sequence is TGTGCCAGCAGCTCTCCCGGACGTTCCACAACCGGGGAGCTGTTTTTT. It specifies CASSSPGRSTTGELFF.

This chain joins TRBV24-1 and TRBJ2-1; possibly TRBD1 or TRBD2 for D (5 bases each). Trimming removed 5 bases from V and 6 bases from J, with 19 bases in between. Germline V gives CDR1 KGHDR, CDR2 SFDVKD. CDR3 length equals 16 residues. Here the CDR3 reads CATSGPDLQGTNEQFF. The CDR3 nucleotides read TGTGCCACCAGTGGTCCGGACTTACAAGGGACCAATGAGCAGTTCTTC.

The chain employs TRBV27 and TRBJ2-2; no reliable D call. The V and J ends lost 5 bases and 6 bases respectively, with 7 bases between them. Germline V gives CDR1 MNHEY, CDR2 SMNVEV (reference sequence). The CDR3 consists of 12 residues. The CDR3 sequence: CASSRGSGELFF. Written as DNA, the CDR3 is TGTGCCAGCAGTAGAGGATCCGGGGAGCTGTTTTTT.

The V gene is TRBV6-5, the J gene TRBJ2-2, with unresolved D. This CDR3 is 13 amino acids long. Trimming stripped 8 bases from V and 7 bases from J, with 14 bases between. The V gene's germline CDR1 is MNHEY and CDR2 SVGAGI. The CDR3 bases are TGTGCCAGCCACGTGAATGGGCTCGGGGAGCTGTTTTTT. It translates to CASHVNGLGELFF.

The rearrangement links TRBV11-3 to TRBJ2-2; no clear D gene. The CDR3 contains 14 residues. The germline V gene has CDR1 SGHNT and CDR2 YENEEA. Trimming removed 6 bases from V and 1 base from J, with 9 bases in between. For the CDR3, the DNA is TGTGCCAGCAGAGGTAGCCGGAACACCGGGGAGCTGTTTTTT. Protein sequence: CASRGSRNTGELFF.

This chain joins TRBV11-2 and TRBJ2-7, with TRBD1 matching 9 bases. Germline V gene data show CDR1 as SGHAT and CDR2 as FQNNGV. The CDR3 has 12 amino acids. V dropped 7 bases and J dropped 4; count of bases not matched to a gene: 2. The CDR3 DNA is TGTGCCAGCAAGGGGACAGGGTACGAGCAGTACTTC. This gives the protein CASKGTGYEQYF.

The chain carries TRBV6-2 or TRBV6-3 and TRBJ1-1, with 10 positions matching TRBD1. The CDR3 runs to 14 residues. With V trimmed by 3 bases and J by 4 bases, 2 bases remained unmatched. Germline V lookup: CDR1 MNHEY, CDR2 SVGEGT. CDR3 sequence (DNA): TGTGCCAGCAGTTATAGGACAGGGGGCACTGAAGCTTTCTTT. Amino acids: CASSYRTGGTEAFF.

The chain is built from TRBV5-6 and TRBJ2-5, with D perhaps given as TRBD1 or TRBD2 (5 bases each). Germline V gene sequence: CDR1 SGHDT, CDR2 YYEEEE. The CDR3 spans 12 residues. V was cut by 3 bases and J by 5 bases, with 8 bases left in between. CDR3 region: CASSWGTETQYF. The CDR3 DNA reads TGTGCCAGCAGCTGGGGGACGGAGACCCAGTACTTC.

The genes are TRBV19 and TRBJ2-2; D unclear. CDR1 is LNHDA, CDR2 SQIVND, per germline (reference sequence). Trimming took 4 bases from V and 2 from J, leaving 11 bases between them. The length of the CDR3 is 15 residues. The CDR3 DNA reads TGTGCCAGTAGTAGGCAGTTGATAAACACCGGGGAGCTGTTTTTT. Its protein product is CASSRQLINTGELFF.

In its sample, this clone was seen once. The rearrangement joins TRBV3-1 (or the pseudogene TRBV3-2) to TRBJ1-2, with D perhaps matching TRBD1 (6 bases). The germline V and J ends were trimmed by 0 bases and 5 bases, with 10 bases remaining between them. From germline, CDR1 is LGHDT and CDR2 YNNKEL (reference sequence). The CDR3 consists of 14 residues. CDR3 sequence: CASSQDEGGYGYTF. The CDR3, as DNA: TGTGCCAGCAGCCAAGACGAAGGGGGGTATGGCTACACCTTC.

This clone was seen only a few times. The V call is TRBV2, the J call TRBJ1-6, with D maybe TRBD1 (5 bases). Trimming left V 6 bases short and J 0 bases short, with 15 bases between. The CDR3 sequence is 17 residues long. Germline V gene lookup returns CDR1 SNHLY and CDR2 FYNNEI. CDR3 residues: CASSENPDSSYNSPLHF. CDR3 sequence (DNA): TGTGCCAGCAGCGAGAACCCTGACAGCTCCTATAATTCACCCCTCCACTTT.

V usage is TRBV6-2 or TRBV6-3 and J usage is TRBJ2-2, with 7 positions matching TRBD1. CDR1 and CDR2 (germline): MNHEY, SVGEGT. CDR3 size: 15 residues. Germline trimming cut 2 bases from V and 6 bases from J; bases unmatched to any gene: 6. The CDR3 DNA reads as TGTGCCAGCAGTTACCCCCCGACAGGGCCCGGGGAGCTGTTTTTT. Protein: CASSYPPTGPGELFF.

The J gene is TRBJ2-1, the V gene TRBV7-6, with no clear D. This CDR3 comprises 11 residues. Per the germline V gene, CDR1 is SGHVS and CDR2 is FNYEAQ. V lost 2 bases to trimming and J lost 7 bases, with 3 bases between them. CDR3 region: CASSLTNEQFF. Written as DNA, the CDR3 is TGTGCCAGCAGCTTAACGAATGAGCAGTTCTTC.

The chain has TRBV5-6 and TRBJ2-7; D uncertain. The CDR3 is made up of 13 amino acids. Germline V gene data show CDR1 as SGHDT and CDR2 as YYEEEE. V lost 2 bases, J lost 4 bases, and 10 bases lay in between. The chain's CDR3 is CASSFGLLYEQYF. The CDR3 DNA reads as TGTGCCAGCAGCTTTGGTCTACTTTACGAGCAGTACTTC.

The chain carries TRBV7-2 and TRBJ2-5; D gene ambiguous. There are 12 residues in the CDR3. The ends were cut back, 7 bases at V and 5 bases at J, with 11 bases in the middle. Germline values: CDR1 SGHTA, CDR2 FQGNSA. The CDR3 coding sequence is TGTGCCAGCACCCCCACCGGGGAGACCCAGTACTTC. This sequence encodes CASTPTGETQYF.